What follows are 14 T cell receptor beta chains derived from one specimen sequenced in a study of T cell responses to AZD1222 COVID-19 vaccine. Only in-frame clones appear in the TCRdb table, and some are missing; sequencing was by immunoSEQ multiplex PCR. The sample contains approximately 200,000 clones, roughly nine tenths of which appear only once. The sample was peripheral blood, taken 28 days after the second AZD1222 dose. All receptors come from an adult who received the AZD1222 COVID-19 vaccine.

The CDR3 region is CAISELGTSGSEQFF. DNA of the CDR3: TGTGCCATCAGTGAGCTGGGGACTAGCGGGAGCGAGCAGTTCTTC. The chain has TRBV10-3 and TRBJ2-1, with TRBD2 identical over 14 bases. The V gene end was trimmed by 2 bases and the J gene end by 10 bases; junction bases not matched to a gene: 4. CDR1 and CDR2 from the germline V gene are ENHRY and SYGVKD. This CDR3 is 15 amino acids long.

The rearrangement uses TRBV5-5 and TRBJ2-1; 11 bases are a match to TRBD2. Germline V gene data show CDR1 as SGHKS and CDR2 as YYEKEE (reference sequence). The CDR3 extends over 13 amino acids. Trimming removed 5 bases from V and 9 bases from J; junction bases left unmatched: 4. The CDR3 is CASRIAGGLEQFF. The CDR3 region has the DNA TGTGCCAGCAGGATAGCGGGAGGGCTTGAGCAGTTCTTC. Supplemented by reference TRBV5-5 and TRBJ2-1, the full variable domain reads DAGVTQSPTHLIKTRGQQVTLRCSPISGHKSVSWYQQVLGQGPQFIFQYYEKEERGRGNFPDRFSARQFPNYSSELNVNALLLGDSALYLCASRIAGGLEQFFGPGTRLTVL.

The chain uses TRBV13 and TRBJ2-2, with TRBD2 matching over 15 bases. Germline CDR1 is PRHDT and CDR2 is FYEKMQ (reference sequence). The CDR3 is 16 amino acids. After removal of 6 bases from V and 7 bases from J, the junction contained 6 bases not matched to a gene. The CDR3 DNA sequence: TGTGCCAGCAGAGGACTAGCGGGAGGGCCAGACGGGGAGCTGTTTTTT. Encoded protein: CASRGLAGGPDGELFF.

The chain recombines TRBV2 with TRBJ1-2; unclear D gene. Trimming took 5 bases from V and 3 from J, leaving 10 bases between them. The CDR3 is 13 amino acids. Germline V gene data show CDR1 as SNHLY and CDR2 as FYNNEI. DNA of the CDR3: TGTGCCAGCAGTTGGGTGGTTCACTATGGCTACACCTTC. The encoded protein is CASSWVVHYGYTF.

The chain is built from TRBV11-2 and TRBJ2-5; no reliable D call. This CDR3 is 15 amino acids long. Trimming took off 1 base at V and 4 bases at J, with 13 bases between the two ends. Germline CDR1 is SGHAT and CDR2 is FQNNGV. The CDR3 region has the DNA TGTGCCAGCAGCTTAGGTTTGCTTGGTCGAGAGACCCAGTACTTC. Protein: CASSLGLLGRETQYF.

CDR3 nucleotides: TGTGCCAGCAGTCCATTAGCCGGGGAGACCCAGTACTTC. This encodes CASSPLAGETQYF. The chain recombines TRBV12-3 or TRBV12-4 with TRBJ2-5; D gene uncertain. V was shortened by 5 bases and J by 5 bases, with 12 bases between the two germline ends. This CDR3 region has 13 residues.

The CDR3 bases are TGTGCCTGGAGTCGGGAGGCAGCTGGAAACACCATATATTTT. As protein: CAWSREAAGNTIYF. The chain has TRBV30 and TRBJ1-3; D remains unclear. The CDR3 consists of 14 residues. With 2 bases removed from V and 2 bases from J, the gap between germline ends came to 10 bases. Germline CDR1 and CDR2: GTSNPN and SVGIG (reference sequence).

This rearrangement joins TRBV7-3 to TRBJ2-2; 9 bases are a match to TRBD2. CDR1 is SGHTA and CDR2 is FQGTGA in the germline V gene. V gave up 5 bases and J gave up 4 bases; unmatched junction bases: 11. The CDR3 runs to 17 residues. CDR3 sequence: CASSPEPSGIFTGELFF. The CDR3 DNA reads TGTGCCAGCAGCCCCGAGCCTAGCGGGATATTCACCGGGGAGCTGTTTTTT.

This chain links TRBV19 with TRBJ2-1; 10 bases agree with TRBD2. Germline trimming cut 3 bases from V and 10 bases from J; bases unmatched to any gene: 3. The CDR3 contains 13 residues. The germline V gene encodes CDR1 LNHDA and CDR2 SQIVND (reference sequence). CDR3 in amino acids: CASSMGTSVEQFF. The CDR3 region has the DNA TGTGCCAGTAGTATGGGGACTAGCGTCGAGCAGTTCTTC.

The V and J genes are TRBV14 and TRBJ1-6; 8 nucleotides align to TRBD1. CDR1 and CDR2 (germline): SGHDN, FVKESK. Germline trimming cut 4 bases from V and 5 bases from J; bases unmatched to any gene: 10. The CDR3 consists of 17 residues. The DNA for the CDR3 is TGTGCCAGCAGCCTAGAAGGACAGGGTAGGCATAATTCACCCCTCCACTTT. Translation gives CASSLEGQGRHNSPLHF.

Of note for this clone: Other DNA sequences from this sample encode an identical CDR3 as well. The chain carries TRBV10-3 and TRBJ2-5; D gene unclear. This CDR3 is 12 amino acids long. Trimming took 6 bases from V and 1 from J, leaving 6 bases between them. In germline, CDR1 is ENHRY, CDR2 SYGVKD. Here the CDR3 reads CAIRGGQETQYF. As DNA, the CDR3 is TGTGCCATCAGGGGCGGCCAAGAGACCCAGTACTTC.

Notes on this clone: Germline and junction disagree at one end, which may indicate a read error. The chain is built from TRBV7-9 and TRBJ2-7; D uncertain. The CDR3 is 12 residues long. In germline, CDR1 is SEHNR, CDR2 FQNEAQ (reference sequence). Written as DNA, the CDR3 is TGTGCCAGCAGCTTCCGGCAGTTCGAGTCCCACTTC. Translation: CASSFRQFESHF.

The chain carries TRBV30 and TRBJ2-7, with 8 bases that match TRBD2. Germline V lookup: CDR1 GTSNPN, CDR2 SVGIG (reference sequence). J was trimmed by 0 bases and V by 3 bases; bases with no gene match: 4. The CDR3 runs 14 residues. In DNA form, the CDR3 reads TGTGCCTGGAGAGTTAGCGGGGTCTCCTACGAGCAGTACTTC. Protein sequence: CAWRVSGVSYEQYF. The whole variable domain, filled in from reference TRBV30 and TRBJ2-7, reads SQTIHQWPATLVQPVGSPLSLECTVEGTSNPNLYWYRQAAGRGLQLLFYSVGIGQISSEVPQNLSASRPQDRQFILSSKKLLLSDSGFYLCAWRVSGVSYEQYFGPGTRLTVT.

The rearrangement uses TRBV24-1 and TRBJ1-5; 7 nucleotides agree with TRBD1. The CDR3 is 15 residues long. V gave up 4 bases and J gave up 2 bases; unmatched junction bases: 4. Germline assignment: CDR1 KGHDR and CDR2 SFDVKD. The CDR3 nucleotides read TGTGCCACCAGTGACGGGACAGTGGGCAATCAGCCCCAGCATTTT. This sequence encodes CATSDGTVGNQPQHF.